Shown below are 20 T cell receptor beta chains from a single sample sequenced in a study of cytomegalovirus exposure and HLA in healthy donors. Profiled with immunoSEQ multiplex PCR; TCRdb holds only in-frame clones, not every one. The sample has approximately 65,000 clones, nearly 96% seen once. Sequences were obtained from PBMCs. The origin of the receptors is a woman aged 18-35 years in good health and CMV-seropositive.

This chain joins TRBV6-1 and TRBJ2-7, with 9 bases that match TRBD1. The V gene end was trimmed by 6 bases and the J gene end by 4 bases; junction bases not matched to a gene: 10. CDR3 length equals 15 residues. CDR1 is MNHNS, CDR2 SASEGT, per germline. CDR3 in DNA: TGTGCCAGCAGGGAGGACAGGGGAGCGGGATACGAGCAGTACTTC. Encoded protein: CASREDRGAGYEQYF.

This chain connects TRBV18 to TRBJ2-1, with D possibly matching TRBD1 (6 bases). This CDR3 spans 16 amino acids. V was clipped by 1 base and J by 2 bases, with 12 bases between them. Germline lookup yields CDR1 KGHSH and CDR2 LQKENI. For the CDR3, the DNA is TGTGCCAGCTCACCACAAAGAGGACAGCCCTACAATGAGCAGTTCTTC. It yields the protein CASSPQRGQPYNEQFF.

This chain links TRBV30 with TRBJ2-7; D possibly corresponds to TRBD2 (6 bases). Germline CDR1 reads GTSNPN; CDR2 reads SVGIG (reference sequence). V was shortened by 3 bases and J by 2 bases, with 11 bases between the two germline ends. This CDR3 has 13 amino acids. Here the CDR3 reads CAWSGGSTYEQYF. DNA of the CDR3: TGTGCCTGGAGCGGGGGATCGACCTACGAGCAGTACTTC. Combining the CDR3 with reference TRBV30 and TRBJ2-7 gives the whole variable domain SQTIHQWPATLVQPVGSPLSLECTVEGTSNPNLYWYRQAAGRGLQLLFYSVGIGQISSEVPQNLSASRPQDRQFILSSKKLLLSDSGFYLCAWSGGSTYEQYFGPGTRLTVT.

The chain joins TRBV28 to TRBJ1-5, with D uncertain. This CDR3 is built from 12 residues. The V gene's germline CDR1 is MDHEN and CDR2 SYDVKM. The ends were cut back, 4 bases at V and 7 bases at J, with 8 bases in the middle. The CDR3: CASSSSIQPQHF. In DNA, the CDR3 is TGTGCCAGCAGTTCCTCTATCCAGCCCCAGCATTTT.

This clone appeared a single time. The rearrangement uses TRBV7-2 and TRBJ2-1; 11 nucleotides align to TRBD2. The CDR3 sequence is 15 residues long. Germline values: CDR1 SGHTA, CDR2 FQGNSA. V lost 5 bases and J lost 5; bases outside the gene matches: 5. CDR3 in amino acids: CASSETSGMDNEQFF. CDR3 DNA sequence: TGTGCCAGCAGCGAGACTAGCGGGATGGACAATGAGCAGTTCTTC.

The chain employs TRBV7-2 and TRBJ2-2, with TRBD2 matching over 8 bases. The CDR3 is 16 residues long. Germline CDR1 SGHTA, CDR2 FQGNSA. V shed 5 bases and J 4 bases; nucleotides not matched to a gene: 9. CDR3 in amino acids: CASSKPGLVSTGELFF. The CDR3 nucleotides read TGTGCCAGCAGCAAACCGGGACTAGTTAGCACCGGGGAGCTGTTTTTT.

The V and J genes are TRBV5-1 and TRBJ1-1; 11 bases line up with TRBD1. V dropped 6 bases and J dropped 5; count of bases not matched to a gene: 6. Germline lookup yields CDR1 SGHRS and CDR2 YFSETQ. The CDR3 runs to 14 residues. The CDR3 sequence: CASTVGQGVTEAFF. The DNA of the CDR3 is TGCGCCAGCACCGTGGGACAGGGGGTTACTGAAGCTTTCTTT. The full variable domain, completed using reference TRBV5-1 and TRBJ1-1, is KAGVTQTPRYLIKTRGQQVTLSCSPISGHRSVSWYQQTPGQGLQFLFEYFSETQRNKGNFPGRFSGRQFSNSRSEMNVSTLELGDSALYLCASTVGQGVTEAFFGQGTRLTVV.

The CDR3 nucleotides are TGTGCCAGCAGGCTGGGACTAGCGGCCGCCTACGAGCAGTACTTC. Its protein product is CASRLGLAAAYEQYF. The J gene is TRBJ2-7, the V gene TRBV6-5; 11 bases align to TRBD2. V was pared by 6 bases and J by 2 bases, with 6 bases of the junction left unmatched. Germline CDR1 is MNHEY and CDR2 is SVGAGI. The CDR3 totals 15 residues.

This rearrangement joins TRBV18 to TRBJ2-7, with D maybe TRBD1 (6 bases). CDR3 length equals 14 residues. Trimming removed 3 bases from V and 3 bases from J, with 12 bases in between. Germline CDR1 is KGHSH and CDR2 is LQKENI. The CDR3 protein is CASSPPGGVYEQYF. The CDR3 coding sequence is TGTGCCAGCTCACCCCCTGGGGGCGTCTACGAGCAGTACTTC.

V usage is TRBV6-5 and J usage is TRBJ1-2; no clear D. The CDR3 length is 15 residues. Germline assignment: CDR1 MNHEY and CDR2 SVGAGI. Trimming cost V 5 bases and J 6 bases, with 19 bases left between them. CDR3 DNA sequence: TGTGCCAGCAGTACCTGGAGAGGCGATATAGATGGCTACACCTTC. This sequence encodes CASSTWRGDIDGYTF.

The V gene is TRBV30, the J gene TRBJ2-2; 11 nucleotides agree with TRBD2. The CDR3 extends over 17 amino acids. With 2 bases clipped from V and 1 base from J, the junction kept 6 bases outside the gene matches. The V gene's germline CDR1 is GTSNPN and CDR2 SVGIG (reference sequence). The CDR3 reads CAWSPPGLAVNTGELFF. The DNA of the CDR3 is TGTGCCTGGAGTCCACCGGGACTAGCGGTGAACACCGGGGAGCTGTTTTTT.

The rearrangement joins TRBV13 to TRBJ2-5; 8 bases agree with TRBD2. This CDR3 has 15 amino acids. Losses at the gene ends were 5 bases for V and 4 bases for J; bases not matched to a gene: 9. In germline, CDR1 is PRHDT, CDR2 FYEKMQ (reference sequence). The DNA of the CDR3 is TGTGCCAGCAGCCCCGGGAGGGGGGTCGGAGAGACCCAGTACTTC. Translation: CASSPGRGVGETQYF.

V is TRBV7-6 and J is TRBJ2-1; 9 nucleotides match TRBD1. The CDR3 is made up of 18 amino acids. Losses at the gene ends were 5 bases for V and 3 bases for J; bases not matched to a gene: 14. The germline V gene encodes CDR1 SGHVS and CDR2 FNYEAQ. The CDR3 loop reads CASSPIYWDRADYNEQFF. CDR3 nucleotides: TGTGCCAGCAGCCCTATTTACTGGGACAGGGCGGACTACAATGAGCAGTTCTTC.

The V call is TRBV7-2, the J call TRBJ2-2; possible D gene TRBD2, 5 bases. The CDR3 loop spans 15 amino acids. Looked up from germline, CDR1 is SGHTA and CDR2 is FQGNSA. V shed 1 base and J shed 0 bases, with 6 bases lying between them. As DNA, the CDR3 is TGTGCCAGCAGCTTAGTGGGAGCGAACACCGGGGAGCTGTTTTTT. It translates to CASSLVGANTGELFF.

This chain uses TRBV28 with TRBJ2-1; TRBD2 matches 11 bases. The CDR3 totals 16 residues. The V and J ends lost 4 bases and 8 bases, in that order; junction bases with no gene match: 10. Germline V CDR1 and CDR2: MDHEN, SYDVKM. CDR3 in DNA: TGTGCCAGCAGTTCCGAACTAGCGGGAGTTCTGGATGAGCAGTTCTTC. Translation gives CASSSELAGVLDEQFF.

The rearrangement joins TRBV7-3 to TRBJ2-1, with 9 bases identical to TRBD2. This CDR3 has 13 amino acids. V dropped 5 bases and J dropped 12; count of bases not matched to a gene: 8. Germline V gene lookup returns CDR1 SGHTA and CDR2 FQGTGA. In DNA form, the CDR3 reads TGTGCCAGCAGCGCCGAGCGGGAGGCAGGGCAGTTCTTC. Protein product: CASSAEREAGQFF.

The J gene is TRBJ2-3, the V gene TRBV29-1, with 10 bases lining up with TRBD2. V was clipped by 0 bases and J by 1 base; unmatched bases: 4. This CDR3 has 16 residues. Germline loops: CDR1 SQVTM, CDR2 ANQGSEA. Here the CDR3 reads CSVEEEREGRTDTQYF. CDR3 in DNA: TGCAGCGTTGAAGAAGAGCGGGAGGGCCGCACAGATACGCAGTATTTT.

This chain connects TRBV2 to TRBJ1-1; D remains unclear. This CDR3 spans 13 amino acids. Germline V gene lookup returns CDR1 SNHLY and CDR2 FYNNEI. V shed 8 bases and J shed 0 bases, with 10 bases lying between them. CDR3 sequence reads: CASRGEMNTEAFF. The CDR3 DNA reads TGTGCCAGCCGCGGAGAAATGAACACTGAAGCTTTCTTT.

J is TRBJ2-3 and V is TRBV5-3, with TRBD2 identical over 7 bases. TRBV5-3 belongs to the ORF category, with a function that is uncertain. The CDR3 length is 14 residues. J was trimmed by 4 bases and V by 0 bases; bases with no gene match: 2. This CDR3 is CARSLASGADTQYF. In DNA, the CDR3 is TGTGCCAGAAGCTTGGCTAGCGGTGCAGATACGCAGTATTTT.

The chain links TRBV6-5 to TRBJ2-7; TRBD2 matches 9 bases. The trim removed 6 bases at V and 7 bases at J, leaving 10 bases unmatched. The CDR3 contains 14 residues. The germline gives CDR1 MNHEY, CDR2 SVGAGI. The CDR3 protein is CASRSGLAPGEQYF. The CDR3 DNA reads as TGTGCCAGCAGGTCGGGACTAGCCCCGGGGGAGCAGTACTTC.